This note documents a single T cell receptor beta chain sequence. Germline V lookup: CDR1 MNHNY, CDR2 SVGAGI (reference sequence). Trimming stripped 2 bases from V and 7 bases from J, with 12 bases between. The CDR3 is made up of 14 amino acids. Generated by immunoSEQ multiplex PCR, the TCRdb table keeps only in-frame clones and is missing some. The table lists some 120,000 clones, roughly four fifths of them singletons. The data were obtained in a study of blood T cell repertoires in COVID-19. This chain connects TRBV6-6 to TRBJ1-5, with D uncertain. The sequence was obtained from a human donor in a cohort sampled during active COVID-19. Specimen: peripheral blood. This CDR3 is CASSYGQAKQPQHF. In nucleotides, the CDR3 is TGTGCCAGCAGTTACGGGCAGGCAAAGCAGCCCCAGCATTTT.